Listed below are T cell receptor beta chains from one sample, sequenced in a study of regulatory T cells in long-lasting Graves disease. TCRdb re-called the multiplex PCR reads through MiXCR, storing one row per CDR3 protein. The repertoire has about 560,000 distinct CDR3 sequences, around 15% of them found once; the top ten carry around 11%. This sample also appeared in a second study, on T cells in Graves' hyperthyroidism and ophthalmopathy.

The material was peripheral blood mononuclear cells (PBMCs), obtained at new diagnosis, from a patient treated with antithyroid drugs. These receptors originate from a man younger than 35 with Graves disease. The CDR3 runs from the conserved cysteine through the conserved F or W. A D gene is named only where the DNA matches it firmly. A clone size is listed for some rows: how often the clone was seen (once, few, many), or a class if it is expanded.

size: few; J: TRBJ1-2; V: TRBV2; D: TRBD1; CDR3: CASSLDRGRGYGYTF; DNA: TGTGCCAGCAGCCTAGACAGGGGAAGGGGCTATGGCTACACCTTC
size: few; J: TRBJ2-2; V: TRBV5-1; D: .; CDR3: CASIKNTGELFF; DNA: TGCGCCAGCATAAAGAACACCGGGGAGCTGTTTTTT
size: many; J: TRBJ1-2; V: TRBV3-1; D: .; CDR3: CASSQVQLSRMGGYTF; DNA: TGTGCCAGCAGCCAAGTCCAGCTCTCTCGGATGGGCGGCTACACCTTC
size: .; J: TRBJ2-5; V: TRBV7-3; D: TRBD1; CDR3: CASSQRGTGDIQYF; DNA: TGTGCCAGCAGCCAACGCGGGACAGGGGACATCCAGTACTTC
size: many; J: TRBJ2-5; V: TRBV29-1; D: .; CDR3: CSVERATAQETQYF; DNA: TGCAGCGTTGAAAGGGCGACAGCGCAAGAGACCCAGTACTTC
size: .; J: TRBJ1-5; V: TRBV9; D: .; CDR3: CASSPYGAGSQPQHF; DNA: TGTGCCAGCAGCCCGTATGGGGCAGGGAGTCAGCCCCAGCATTTT
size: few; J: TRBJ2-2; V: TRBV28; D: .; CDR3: CASTRLNTGELFF; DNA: TGTGCCAGCACCCGGCTGAACACCGGGGAGCTGTTTTTT
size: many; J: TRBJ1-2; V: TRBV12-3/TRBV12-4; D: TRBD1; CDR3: CASRPGQGTGGYTF; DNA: TGTGCCAGCAGACCTGGACAGGGGACTGGTGGCTACACCTTC
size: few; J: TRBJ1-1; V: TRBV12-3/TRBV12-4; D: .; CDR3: CASTIEGRLLDRTEAFF; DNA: TGTGCCAGCACCATAGAGGGGAGGCTACTCGATCGAACTGAAGCTTTCTTT
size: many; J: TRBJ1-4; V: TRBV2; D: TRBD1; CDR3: CASTRDRTTTNEKLFF; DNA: TGTGCCAGCACCAGGGACAGGACCACAACTAATGAAAAACTGTTTTTT
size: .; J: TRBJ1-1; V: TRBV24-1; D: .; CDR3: CATSGPGLSTEAFF; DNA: TGTGCCACCAGTGGTCCGGGACTGAGCACTGAAGCTTTCTTT
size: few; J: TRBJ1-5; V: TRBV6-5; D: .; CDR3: CASSYRRGGNQPQHF; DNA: TGTGCCAGCAGTTACAGGAGGGGAGGCAATCAGCCCCAGCATTTT
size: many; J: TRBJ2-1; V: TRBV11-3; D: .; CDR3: CASSYSNNEQFF; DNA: TGTGCCAGCAGTTACTCGAACAATGAGCAGTTCTTC
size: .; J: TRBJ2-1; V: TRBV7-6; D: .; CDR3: CASSLHPGKYNEQFF; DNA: TGTGCCAGCAGCTTACATCCCGGAAAATACAATGAGCAGTTCTTC
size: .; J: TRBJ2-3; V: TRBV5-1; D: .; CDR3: CASSLGYLGADTQYF; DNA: TGCGCCAGCAGCTTGGGTTATTTAGGGGCAGATACGCAGTATTTT
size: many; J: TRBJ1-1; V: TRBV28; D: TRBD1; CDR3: CSTGATMNTEAFF; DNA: TGTTCTACAGGGGCCACAATGAACACTGAAGCTTTCTTT
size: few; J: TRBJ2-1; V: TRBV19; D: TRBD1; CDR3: CASRTRDSPNNEQFF; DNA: TGTGCCAGTAGAACCCGGGACAGCCCGAACAATGAGCAGTTCTTC
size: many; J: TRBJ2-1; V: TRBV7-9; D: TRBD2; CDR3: CASGTSVDNEQFF; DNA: TGTGCCAGTGGGACTAGCGTCGACAATGAGCAGTTCTTC
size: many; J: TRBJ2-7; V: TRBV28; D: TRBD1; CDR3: CASSLTTGAYEQYF; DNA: TGTGCCAGCAGTTTAACGACAGGGGCCTACGAGCAGTACTTC
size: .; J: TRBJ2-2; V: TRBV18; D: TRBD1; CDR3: CASSPLQGVSTGELFF; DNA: TGTGCCAGCTCACCATTGCAGGGGGTCAGCACCGGGGAGCTGTTTTTT
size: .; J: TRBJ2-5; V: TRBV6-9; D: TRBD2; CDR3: CASSYSSGGQETQYF; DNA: TGTGCCAGCAGTTACTCCTCGGGAGGCCAAGAGACCCAGTACTTC
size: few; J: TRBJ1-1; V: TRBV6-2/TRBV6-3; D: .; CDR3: CASSAPMGGPNTEAFF; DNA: TGTGCCAGCAGTGCCCCCATGGGGGGCCCAAACACTGAAGCTTTCTTT
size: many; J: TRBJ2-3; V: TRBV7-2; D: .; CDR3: CASSLMFTDTQYF; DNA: TGTGCCAGCAGCTTAATGTTTACAGATACGCAGTATTTT
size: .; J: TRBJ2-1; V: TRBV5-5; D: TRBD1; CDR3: CASSLEGPGQYNEQFF; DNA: TGTGCCAGCAGCTTGGAGGGGCCGGGACAGTACAATGAGCAGTTCTTC
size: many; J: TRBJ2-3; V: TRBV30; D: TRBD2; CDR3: CAWSPGPHRSGGTQYF; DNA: TGTGCCTGGAGCCCCGGCCCCCACAGGTCGGGGGGTACGCAGTATTTT
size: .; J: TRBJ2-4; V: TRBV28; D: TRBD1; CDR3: CASSPSDRMKNIQYF; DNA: TGTGCCAGCAGTCCCTCGGACAGGATGAAAAACATTCAGTACTTC
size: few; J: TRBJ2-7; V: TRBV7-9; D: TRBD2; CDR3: CASSPRGRSYEQYF; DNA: TGTGCCAGCAGCCCCCGCGGGAGAAGCTACGAGCAGTACTTC
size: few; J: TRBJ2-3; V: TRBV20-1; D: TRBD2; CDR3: CSAGGLAGLTDTQYF; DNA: TGCAGTGCTGGGGGACTAGCGGGACTCACAGATACGCAGTATTTT
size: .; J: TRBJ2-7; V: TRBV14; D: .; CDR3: CASSPFSGGQYEQYF; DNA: TGTGCCAGCAGCCCCTTTAGCGGAGGGCAATACGAGCAGTACTTC
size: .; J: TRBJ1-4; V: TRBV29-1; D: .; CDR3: CSVDVGGTEKLFF; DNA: TGCAGCGTTGATGTAGGAGGGACTGAAAAACTGTTTTTT
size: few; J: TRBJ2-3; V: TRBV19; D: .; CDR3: CASSIGGPSTDTQYF; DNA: TGTGCCAGTAGTATAGGGGGACCTAGCACAGATACGCAGTATTTT
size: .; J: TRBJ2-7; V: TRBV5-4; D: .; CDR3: CASSLRERLSYEQYF; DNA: TGTGCCAGCAGCTTGCGAGAGAGACTTTCCTACGAGCAGTACTTC
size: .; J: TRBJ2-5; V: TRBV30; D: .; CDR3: CAWSPGVETQYF; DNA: TGTGCCTGGAGCCCGGGAGTCGAGACCCAGTACTTC
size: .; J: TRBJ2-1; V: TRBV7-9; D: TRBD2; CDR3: CAITSEIITYNEQFF; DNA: TGTGCCATAACTAGCGAGATTATTACCTACAATGAGCAGTTCTTC